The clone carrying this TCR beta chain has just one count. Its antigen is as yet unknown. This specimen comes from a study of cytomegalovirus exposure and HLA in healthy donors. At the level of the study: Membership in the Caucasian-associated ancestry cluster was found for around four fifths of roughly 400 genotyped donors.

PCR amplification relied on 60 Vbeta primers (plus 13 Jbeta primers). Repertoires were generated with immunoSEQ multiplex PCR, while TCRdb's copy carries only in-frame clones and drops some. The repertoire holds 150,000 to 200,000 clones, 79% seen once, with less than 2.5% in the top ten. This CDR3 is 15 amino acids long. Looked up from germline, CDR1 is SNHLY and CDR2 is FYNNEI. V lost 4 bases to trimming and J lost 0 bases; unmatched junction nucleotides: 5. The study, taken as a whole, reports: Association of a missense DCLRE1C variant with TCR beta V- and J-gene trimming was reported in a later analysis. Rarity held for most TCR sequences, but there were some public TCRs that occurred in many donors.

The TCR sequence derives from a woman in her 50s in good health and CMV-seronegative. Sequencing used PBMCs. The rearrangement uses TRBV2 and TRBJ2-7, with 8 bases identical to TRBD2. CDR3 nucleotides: TGTGCCAGCAGTGTCGGGAGGGCTACCTCCTACGAGCAGTACTTC. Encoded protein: CASSVGRATSYEQYF.